Presented here are 7 T cell receptor beta chains from one specimen sequenced in a study of blood T cells in healthy people across ages. Sample-barcoded 5' priming and a J-beta primer mix drove a second PCR of roughly 7 to 11 cycles. TCRdb analysed the 5' RACE reads with MiXCR anew, one entry per CDR3 protein. Among approximately 850,000 distinct CDR3 sequences listed, roughly 44% were seen once. The material sequenced was blood. The receptors shown here come from a man between 60 and 70 years old in good health.

Only a few counts were recorded for this clonotype. In DNA form, the CDR3 reads TGTGCCAGCAGTGTGGACAGGGTCAATGAGCAGTTCTTC. This translates into CASSVDRVNEQFF. The V gene is TRBV2, the J gene TRBJ2-1; TRBD1 aligns across 8 bases. CDR3 length: 13 amino acids. The germline V gene has CDR1 SNHLY and CDR2 FYNNEI. The trim removed 4 bases at V and 6 bases at J, leaving 2 bases unmatched. Full variable domain (remainder filled in from reference TRBV2 and TRBJ2-1): EPEVTQTPSHQVTQMGQEVILRCVPISNHLYFYWYRQILGQKVEFLVSFYNNEISEKSEIFDDQFSVERPDGSNFTLKIRSTKLEDSAMYFCASSVDRVNEQFFGPGTRLTVL.

The chain has TRBV20-1 and TRBJ1-2; tentative D call: TRBD1 (5 bases). Looked up from germline, CDR1 is DFQATT and CDR2 is SNEGSKA (reference sequence). V lost 6 bases to trimming and J lost 3 bases, with 17 bases between them. This CDR3 region has 14 residues. DNA of the CDR3: TGCAGTGCGGGAACCGGGGACGGTCACTATGGCTACACCTTC. Its protein is CSAGTGDGHYGYTF.

A few counts support this clonotype. The chain carries TRBV20-1 and TRBJ2-3, with a possible D match to TRBD2 (7 bases). The length of the CDR3 is 13 residues. Germline V gene sequence: CDR1 DFQATT, CDR2 SNEGSKA (reference sequence). V gave up 5 bases and J gave up 3 bases, with 12 bases separating them. CDR3: CSARGGATDTQYF. In DNA form, the CDR3 reads TGCAGTGCTCGTGGGGGGGCAACAGATACGCAGTATTTT.

The chain recombines TRBV7-2 with TRBJ2-7, with D possibly matching TRBD1 (5 bases). V shed 1 base and J shed 10 bases, with 11 bases lying between them. The CDR3 spans 12 residues. Germline CDR1 reads SGHTA; CDR2 reads FQGNSA. In DNA form, the CDR3 reads TGTGCCAGCAGCTTAGATTTAGGGGCCCAGTACTTC. Residues: CASSLDLGAQYF.

The chain recombines TRBV4-3 with TRBJ2-2; perhaps D is TRBD1 or TRBD2 (7 bases each). Trimming stripped 0 bases from V and 6 bases from J, with 14 bases between. Germline CDR1 and CDR2: LGHNA and YSLEER. The CDR3 is 16 residues long. The chain's CDR3 is CASSQDQGGGPGELFF. The DNA for the CDR3 is TGCGCCAGCAGCCAAGATCAGGGGGGGGGTCCCGGGGAGCTGTTTTTT.

In nucleotides, the CDR3 is TGTGCCAGCGGGGGAAACTCTGGGGCCAACGTCCTGACTTTC. Residues: CASGGNSGANVLTF. V gene TRBV28 combines with J gene TRBJ2-6; D could derive from TRBD1 or TRBD2 (5 bases each). Trimming removed 8 bases from V and 0 bases from J, with 8 bases in between. The CDR3 sequence is 14 residues long. Looked up from germline, CDR1 is MDHEN and CDR2 is SYDVKM.

This clonotype has more than one count but fewer than ten. The chain carries TRBV12-3 or TRBV12-4 and TRBJ2-3; D is perhaps TRBD2 (6 bases). V was shortened by 6 bases and J by 2 bases, with 12 bases between the two germline ends. The CDR3 covers 14 residues. Here the CDR3 reads CASRTRDSTDTQYF. The CDR3 bases are TGTGCCAGCAGAACGCGGGACTCCACAGATACGCAGTATTTT.